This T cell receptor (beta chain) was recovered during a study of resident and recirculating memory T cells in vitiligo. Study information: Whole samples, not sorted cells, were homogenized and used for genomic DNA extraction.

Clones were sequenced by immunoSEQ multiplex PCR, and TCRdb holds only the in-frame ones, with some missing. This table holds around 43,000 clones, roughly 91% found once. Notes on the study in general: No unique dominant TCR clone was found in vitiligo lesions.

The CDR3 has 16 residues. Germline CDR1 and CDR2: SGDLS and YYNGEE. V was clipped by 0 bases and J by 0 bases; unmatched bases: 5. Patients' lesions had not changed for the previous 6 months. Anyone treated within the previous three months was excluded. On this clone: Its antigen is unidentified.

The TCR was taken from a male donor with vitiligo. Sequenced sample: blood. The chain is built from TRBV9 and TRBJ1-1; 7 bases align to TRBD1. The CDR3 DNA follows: TGTGCCAGCAGCGTAGTTCCCGGGACAGTGAACACTGAAGCTTTCTTT. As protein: CASSVVPGTVNTEAFF. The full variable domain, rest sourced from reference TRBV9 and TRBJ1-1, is DSGVTQTPKHLITATGQRVTLRCSPRSGDLSVYWYQQSLDQGLQFLIQYYNGEERAKGNILERFSAQQFPDLHSELNLSSLELGDSALYFCASSVVPGTVNTEAFFGQGTRLTVV.